Included here is one T cell receptor beta chain sequence, with context. The source of the sample is a study of blood T cell repertoires in COVID-19. Study overall: COVID-19 samples from acute and convalescent phases originated in the United States, Italy and Spain.

The CDR3 has 15 residues. The V and J ends lost 4 bases and 4 bases, in that order; junction bases with no gene match: 7. Germline assignment: CDR1 MNHEY and CDR2 SVGAGI. The data were produced by immunoSEQ multiplex PCR, yet TCRdb's version contains in-frame clones alone and is incomplete. This table holds about 240,000 clones, about four fifths found once. Participants were aged about 18 to 90 years, lived in 20 to 30 US areas, and enrolled virtually. Participants were placed into cohorts based on the clinical history they reported. Shortly before study entry, within 2 weeks, exposed participants had met a COVID-19 case.

The sequenced material came from PBMCs or T cells enriched from blood (not recorded which). The chain uses TRBV6-5 and TRBJ1-2; 9 nucleotides line up with TRBD1. The source is a woman between 40 and 55 years old who had been exposed to COVID-19. The CDR3 is CASSSETGGFYGYTF. The DNA for the CDR3 is TGTGCCAGCAGTTCGGAGACAGGGGGATTCTATGGCTACACCTTC.